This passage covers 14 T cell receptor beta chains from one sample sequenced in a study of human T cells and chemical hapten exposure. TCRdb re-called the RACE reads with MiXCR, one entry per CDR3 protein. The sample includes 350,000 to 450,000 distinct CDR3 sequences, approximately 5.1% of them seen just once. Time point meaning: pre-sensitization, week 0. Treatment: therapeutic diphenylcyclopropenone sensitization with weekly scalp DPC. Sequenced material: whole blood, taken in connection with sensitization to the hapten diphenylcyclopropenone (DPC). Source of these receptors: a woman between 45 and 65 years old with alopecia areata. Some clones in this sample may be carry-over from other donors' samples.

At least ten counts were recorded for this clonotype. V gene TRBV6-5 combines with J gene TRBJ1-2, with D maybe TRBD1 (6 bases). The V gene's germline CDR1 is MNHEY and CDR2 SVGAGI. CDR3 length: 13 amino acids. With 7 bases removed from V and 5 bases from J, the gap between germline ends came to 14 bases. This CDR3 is CASKSTGSYGYTF. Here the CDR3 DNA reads TGTGCCAGCAAGTCAACAGGGAGTTATGGCTACACCTTC.

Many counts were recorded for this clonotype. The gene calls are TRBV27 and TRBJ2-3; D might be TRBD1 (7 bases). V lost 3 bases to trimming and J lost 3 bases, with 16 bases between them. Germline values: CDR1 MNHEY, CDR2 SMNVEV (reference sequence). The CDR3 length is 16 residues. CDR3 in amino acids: CASSFPQGGLTDTQYF. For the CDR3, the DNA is TGTGCCAGCAGTTTCCCCCAGGGGGGCTTAACAGATACGCAGTATTTT.

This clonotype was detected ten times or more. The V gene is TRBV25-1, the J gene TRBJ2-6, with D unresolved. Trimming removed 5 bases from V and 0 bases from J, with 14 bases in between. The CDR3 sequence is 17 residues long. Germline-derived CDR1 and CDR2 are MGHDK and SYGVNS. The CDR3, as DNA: TGTGCCAGCAGTCCATCCATCAGGCGCTCTGGGGCCAACGTCCTGACTTTC. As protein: CASSPSIRRSGANVLTF.

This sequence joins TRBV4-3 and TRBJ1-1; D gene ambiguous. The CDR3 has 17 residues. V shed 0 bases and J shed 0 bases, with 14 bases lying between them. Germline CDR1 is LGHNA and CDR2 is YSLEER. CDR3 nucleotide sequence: TGCGCCAGCAGCCAAGATTTACCGGGCCCGTTGAACACTGAAGCTTTCTTT. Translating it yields CASSQDLPGPLNTEAFF.

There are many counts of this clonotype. CDR3 loop: CASSYFAPRGEDRTQYF. CDR3 sequence (DNA): TGTGCCAGCAGTTATTTTGCGCCCAGGGGTGAGGATAGGACCCAGTACTTC. J is TRBJ2-5 and V is TRBV6-6, with D possibly being TRBD1 (6 bases). The CDR3 consists of 17 residues. The V gene's germline CDR1 is MNHNY and CDR2 SVGAGI (reference sequence). V was shortened by 3 bases and J by 7 bases, with 24 bases between the two germline ends.

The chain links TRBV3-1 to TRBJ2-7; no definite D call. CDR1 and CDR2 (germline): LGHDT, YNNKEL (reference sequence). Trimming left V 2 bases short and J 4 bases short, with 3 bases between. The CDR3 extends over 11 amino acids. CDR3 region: CASSQQYEQYF. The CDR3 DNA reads TGTGCCAGCAGCCAACAGTACGAGCAGTACTTC.

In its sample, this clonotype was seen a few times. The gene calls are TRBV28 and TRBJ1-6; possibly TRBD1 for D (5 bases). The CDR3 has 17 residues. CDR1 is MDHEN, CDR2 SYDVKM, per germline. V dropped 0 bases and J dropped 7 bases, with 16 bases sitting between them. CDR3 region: CASSLWAPGPENSPLHF. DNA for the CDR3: TGTGCCAGCAGTTTATGGGCTCCGGGACCTGAGAATTCACCCCTCCACTTT.

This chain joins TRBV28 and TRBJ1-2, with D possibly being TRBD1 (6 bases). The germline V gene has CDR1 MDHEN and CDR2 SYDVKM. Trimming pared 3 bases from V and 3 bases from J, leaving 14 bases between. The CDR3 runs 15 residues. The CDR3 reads CASSLGRGKDYGYTF. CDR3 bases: TGTGCCAGCAGTTTGGGAAGGGGGAAGGACTATGGCTACACCTTC.

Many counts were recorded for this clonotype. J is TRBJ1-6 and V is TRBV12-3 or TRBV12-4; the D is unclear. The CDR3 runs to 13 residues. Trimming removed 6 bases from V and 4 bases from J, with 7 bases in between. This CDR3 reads CASRGLYNSPLHF. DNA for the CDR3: TGTGCCAGCAGAGGGCTTTATAATTCACCCCTCCACTTT.

CDR3 in amino acids: CASSEAGTGTDSPLHF. The CDR3 nucleotides read TGTGCCAGCAGTGAAGCGGGGACAGGGACGGATTCACCCCTCCACTTT. The chain employs TRBV6-1 and TRBJ1-6; 9 positions agree with TRBD1. Germline CDR1 is MNHNS and CDR2 is SASEGT. Trimming removed 0 bases from V and 8 bases from J; junction bases left unmatched: 5. The CDR3 loop spans 16 amino acids.

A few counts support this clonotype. The CDR3 is CASGLVLRGSADTQYF. In DNA, the CDR3 is TGTGCTAGTGGTTTGGTACTCCGAGGGTCTGCAGATACGCAGTATTTT. This chain uses TRBV12-5 with TRBJ2-3; D is perhaps TRBD2 (5 bases). This CDR3 region has 16 residues. Germline loops: CDR1 LGHNT, CDR2 FRNRAP. Trimming removed 0 bases at V and 4 bases at J, with 14 bases between.

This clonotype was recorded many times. CDR3 bases: TGCAGTGCTAGTGGCGGACACCGAATCCGTTACAATGAGCAGTTCTTC. Translated, it gives CSASGGHRIRYNEQFF. The V gene is TRBV20-1, the J gene TRBJ2-1; possibly TRBD1 for D (5 bases). The V gene lost 3 bases and the J gene lost 4 bases, with 19 bases spanning the gap. Germline CDR1 DFQATT, CDR2 SNEGSKA (reference sequence). The CDR3 sequence is 16 residues long.

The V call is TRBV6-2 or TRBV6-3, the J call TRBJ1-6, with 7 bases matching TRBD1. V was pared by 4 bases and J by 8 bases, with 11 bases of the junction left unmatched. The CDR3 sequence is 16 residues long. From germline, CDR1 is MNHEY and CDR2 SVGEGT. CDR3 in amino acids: CASSSRLQGMDSPLHF. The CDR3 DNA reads TGTGCCAGCAGTTCCCGGCTACAGGGGATGGATTCACCCCTCCACTTT.

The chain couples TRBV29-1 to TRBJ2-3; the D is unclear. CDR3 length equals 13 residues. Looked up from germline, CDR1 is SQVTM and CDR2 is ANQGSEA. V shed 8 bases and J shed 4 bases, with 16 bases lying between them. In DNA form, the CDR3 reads TGCAGCCCCAATGGACCGCTTGCAGATACGCAGTATTTT. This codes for CSPNGPLADTQYF.